This T cell receptor beta chain was captured in a study of blood T cell repertoires in COVID-19. Turning to the study itself: From the United States, Italy and Spain came samples of acute and convalescent COVID-19.

V dropped 1 base and J dropped 0; count of bases not matched to a gene: 6. Germline V CDR1 and CDR2: SGHTA, FQGNSA. The CDR3 has 17 residues. A Seattle source enrolled patients during active infection and followed them longitudinally. Original handling: By means of reference gene primer amplification, nucleated cell counts were estimated. Method: immunoSEQ multiplex PCR; TCRdb's copy keeps in-frame clones and lacks some. The DNA was the basis for D and trimming; V, J and clone size are from that table. The sample records 330,000 or so clones, roughly 89% being singletons. The source of this sequence is a woman aged 55-70 years with COVID-19, enrolled during active disease. The V call is TRBV7-2, the J call TRBJ1-5; 7 bases are a match to TRBD1. Specimen: peripheral blood. The CDR3 here is CASSLVTGANSNQPQHF. DNA of the CDR3: TGTGCCAGCAGCTTAGTAACAGGGGCCAATAGCAATCAGCCCCAGCATTTT.